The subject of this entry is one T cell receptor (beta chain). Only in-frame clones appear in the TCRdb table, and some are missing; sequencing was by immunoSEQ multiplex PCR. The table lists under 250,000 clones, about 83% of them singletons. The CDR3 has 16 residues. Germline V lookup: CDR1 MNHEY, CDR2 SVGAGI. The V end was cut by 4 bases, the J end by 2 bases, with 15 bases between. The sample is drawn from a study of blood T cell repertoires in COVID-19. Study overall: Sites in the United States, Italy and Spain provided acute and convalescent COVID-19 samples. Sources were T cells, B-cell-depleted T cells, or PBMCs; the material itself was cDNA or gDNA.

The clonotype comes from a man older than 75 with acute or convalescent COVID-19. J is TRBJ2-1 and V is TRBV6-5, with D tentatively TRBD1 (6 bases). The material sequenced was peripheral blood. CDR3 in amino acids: CASSLGHLTPYNEQFF. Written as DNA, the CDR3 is TGTGCCAGCAGTTTGGGACACCTAACACCCTACAATGAGCAGTTCTTC.